This entry is about one T cell receptor (beta chain). Its antigen is as yet unknown. The data derive from a study of cytomegalovirus exposure and HLA in healthy donors. Across the study: Assignment to the Caucasian-associated ancestry cluster applied to more than 75% of the approximately 380 genotyped donors.

13 Jbeta primers and 60 Vbeta primers were used for the PCR. Produced via immunoSEQ multiplex PCR; TCRdb's table is partial and in-frame only. Among 160,000 or so clones listed, less than 80% were seen once. Study-wide results and caveats: For most TCR sequences rarity was the rule, although some public TCRs occurred in many donors.

Trimming took off 4 bases at V and 0 bases at J, with 10 bases between the two ends. The CDR3 has 15 amino acids. CDR1 SGDLS and CDR2 YYNGEE come from the germline V gene. This TCR derives from a man aged 40-55 years in good health and CMV-seronegative. Sequencing was performed on PBMCs. The chain employs TRBV9 and TRBJ1-4; D unclear. The CDR3 DNA sequence: TGTGCCAGCAGCCCCGAGTCTGCAACTAATGAAAAACTGTTTTTT. Protein: CASSPESATNEKLFF.